The TCR beta chain described here comes from a study of regulatory T cells in long-lasting Graves disease. HTBI primers from iRepertoire and Arm-PCR of CDR3 regions yielded the TCR beta libraries. Methods used by the authors: Gene usage covered approximately 60 TRBV and 14 TRBJ segments. TCRdb re-called the multiplex PCR reads with MiXCR, one entry per CDR3 protein. These V and J calls originate from TCRdb's pipeline instead of the authors' own analysis. Among approximately 540,000 distinct CDR3 sequences, 12% were seen once, and the ten largest hold roughly 8.9%. Time point of the sample: newly diagnosed GD, antithyroid drugs for less than 3 months. TCR sequences were obtained from RNA taken from PBMCs. Guidelines of the American Thyroid Association were used to diagnose Graves' disease. CDR1 is SGHVS, CDR2 FNYEAQ, per germline. V dropped 3 bases and J dropped 0 bases, with 9 bases sitting between them. The CDR3 runs to 15 residues.

This sample was also put to use in a study of T cells in Graves' hyperthyroidism and ophthalmopathy. That paper notes: Participants, patients aged 18 to 65, had newly diagnosed hyperthyroidism with a duration under 2 months.

The receptor was isolated from a woman in her thirties with Graves disease. The V call is TRBV7-6, the J call TRBJ1-3; D remains ambiguous. The source was peripheral blood mononuclear cells (PBMCs), collected at new diagnosis, from a patient treated with antithyroid drugs. The CDR3 spells CASSLEVSSGNTIYF. The CDR3 region has the DNA TGTGCCAGCAGCTTGGAGGTGTCCTCTGGAAACACCATATATTTT.